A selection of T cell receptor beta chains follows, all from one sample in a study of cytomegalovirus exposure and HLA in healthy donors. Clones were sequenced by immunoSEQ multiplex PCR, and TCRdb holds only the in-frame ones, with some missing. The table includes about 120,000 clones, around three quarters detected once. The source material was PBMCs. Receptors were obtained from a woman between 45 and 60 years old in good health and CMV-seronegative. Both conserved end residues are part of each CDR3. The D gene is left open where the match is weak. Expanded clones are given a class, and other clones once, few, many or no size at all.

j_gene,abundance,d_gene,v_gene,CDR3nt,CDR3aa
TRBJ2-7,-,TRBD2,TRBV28,TGTGCCAGCAGTAGACTAGCGGGAGGGCTTCCCGAGCAGTACTTC,CASSRLAGGLPEQYF
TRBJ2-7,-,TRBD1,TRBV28,TGTGCCAGCAGTTTACAAGCCGGGACAGGGTGGGCGTACGAGCAGTACTTC,CASSLQAGTGWAYEQYF
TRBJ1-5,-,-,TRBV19,TGTGCCAGTAAACTGGTAGAAGGCAATCAGCCCCAGCATTTT,CASKLVEGNQPQHF
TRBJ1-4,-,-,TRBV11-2,TGTGCCAGCAGCTTAGACAGGGCTACTGAAAAACTGTTTTTT,CASSLDRATEKLFF
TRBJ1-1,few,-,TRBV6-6,TGTGCCAGCAGTTCGGCAGGGCGGAACACTGAAGCTTTCTTT,CASSSAGRNTEAFF
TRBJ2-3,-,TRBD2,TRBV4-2,TGTGCCAGCAGCCGCCGACTAGCGGGAGCAAAGAGCACAGATACGCAGTATTTT,CASSRRLAGAKSTDTQYF
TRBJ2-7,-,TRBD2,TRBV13,TGTGCCAGCAGCTGGACTAGCGGGAGCGGTTACGAGCAGTACTTC,CASSWTSGSGYEQYF
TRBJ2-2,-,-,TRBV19,TGTGCCAGTAGTATGAGCCGGAGGTCGAACACCGGGGAGCTGTTTTTT,CASSMSRRSNTGELFF
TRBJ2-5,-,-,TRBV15,TGTGCCACCAGCAGAGAGCCAGGGAGGGAGACCCAGTACTTC,CATSREPGRETQYF
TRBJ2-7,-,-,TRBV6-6,TGTGCCAGTGGCGGGCTCTCCTACGAGCAGTACTTC,CASGGLSYEQYF
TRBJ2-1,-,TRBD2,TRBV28,TGTGCCAGCAGTACAGGATTGGGACTAGCGCCTTACAATGAGCAGTTCTTC,CASSTGLGLAPYNEQFF